One and the same sample provided the 25 T cell receptor beta chains below, sequenced in a study of blood T cell repertoires in COVID-19. TCRdb keeps only in-frame clones here, not all; method: immunoSEQ multiplex PCR. The repertoire holds 250,000 to 300,000 clones, with 70% to 90% as singletons. Sequenced material: PBMCs or T cells enriched from blood (not recorded which). These receptors all come from a young man who had recovered from COVID-19.

The chain is built from TRBV7-9 and TRBJ2-7, with 8 positions matching TRBD1. The V and J ends lost 10 bases and 5 bases, in that order; junction bases with no gene match: 4. CDR3 length: 11 residues. Germline CDR1 SEHNR, CDR2 FQNEAQ (reference sequence). CDR3 region: CAIYRGDEQYF. The CDR3, as DNA: TGTGCCATCTACAGGGGGGACGAGCAGTACTTC.

This clone appeared once. The rearrangement joins TRBV30 to TRBJ1-4, with a tentative D call TRBD1 (6 bases). The CDR3 has 13 amino acids. V was pared by 3 bases and J by 8 bases, with 13 bases between. Germline V gives CDR1 GTSNPN, CDR2 SVGIG (reference sequence). The DNA for the CDR3 is TGTGCCTGGAGCAGAAACAGGGTGGAAAAACTGTTTTTT. Its translation: CAWSRNRVEKLFF. The full variable domain, its missing parts supplied by reference TRBV30 and TRBJ1-4, is SQTIHQWPATLVQPVGSPLSLECTVEGTSNPNLYWYRQAAGRGLQLLFYSVGIGQISSEVPQNLSASRPQDRQFILSSKKLLLSDSGFYLCAWSRNRVEKLFFGSGTQLSVL.

The chain recombines TRBV11-3 with TRBJ2-7; 8 bases map to TRBD2. The CDR3 is made up of 17 amino acids. CDR1 is SGHNT, CDR2 YENEEA, per germline. The ends lost 5 bases at V and 3 bases at J; junction bases unmatched: 15. CDR3 sequence reads: CASSNRLSGRGLYEQYF. The CDR3 DNA reads TGTGCCAGCAGCAACCGCCTAAGCGGGAGAGGTCTCTACGAGCAGTACTTC.

This clone appeared a single time. The V and J genes are TRBV7-8 and TRBJ2-7, with D perhaps TRBD1 (6 bases). This CDR3 has 13 residues. V was pared by 6 bases and J by 3 bases, with 12 bases between. Per the germline V gene, CDR1 is SGHVS and CDR2 is FQNEAQ. CDR3 residues: CASSTGQVYEQYF. The CDR3 DNA reads TGTGCCAGCAGTACGGGACAAGTCTACGAGCAGTACTTC.

This chain links TRBV29-1 with TRBJ1-6, with D unresolved. Germline CDR1 SQVTM, CDR2 ANQGSEA. Trimming stripped 6 bases from V and 10 bases from J, with 19 bases between. CDR3 length: 14 amino acids. CDR3 DNA sequence: TGCAGCGTACGGACTGCCGCGGTTGGGTCACCCCTCCACTTT. Translated: CSVRTAAVGSPLHF.

The chain employs TRBV7-9 and TRBJ2-1, with 11 bases identical to TRBD1. CDR1 SEHNR and CDR2 FQNEAQ come from the germline V gene (reference sequence). The CDR3 spans 15 residues. The trim removed 4 bases at V and 6 bases at J, leaving 5 bases unmatched. In nucleotides, the CDR3 is TGTGCCAGCAGCTCGGGGACAGGGGGTATCAATGAGCAGTTCTTC. Translation: CASSSGTGGINEQFF. Complete variable domain (other parts from reference TRBV7-9 and TRBJ2-1): DTGVSQNPRHKITKRGQNVTFRCDPISEHNRLYWYRQTLGQGPEFLTYFQNEAQLEKSRLLSDRFSAERPKGSFSTLEIQRTEQGDSAMYLCASSSGTGGINEQFFGPGTRLTVL.

V usage is TRBV19 and J usage is TRBJ2-1; 8 positions match TRBD1. This CDR3 is 15 amino acids long. CDR1 and CDR2 from the germline V gene are LNHDA and SQIVND (reference sequence). Trimming removed 3 bases from V and 14 bases from J; junction bases left unmatched: 15. CDR3 sequence: CASSIGTGYSKREFF. The DNA of the CDR3 is TGTGCCAGTAGTATTGGGACAGGCTATAGTAAACGAGAGTTCTTC. Combining the CDR3 with reference TRBV19 and TRBJ2-1 gives the whole variable domain DGGITQSPKYLFRKEGQNVTLSCEQNLNHDAMYWYRQDPGQGLRLIYYSQIVNDFQKGDIAEGYSVSREKKESFPLTVTSAQKNPTAFYLCASSIGTGYSKREFFGPGTRLTVL.

Of note for this clone: A read error may produce the germline difference seen at one junction end. V and J are TRBV3-1 (or the pseudogene TRBV3-2) and TRBJ2-2, with a tentative D call TRBD1 (6 bases). CDR3 size: 14 residues. CDR1 and CDR2 from the germline V gene are LGHDT and YNNKEL (reference sequence). CDR3 DNA sequence: TGTGCCAGCTGCCATAACAGGGCGTCCGGGGAGCTGTTTTTT. Encoded protein: CASCHNRASGELFF.

V gene TRBV7-9 combines with J gene TRBJ1-3, with D maybe TRBD1 (6 bases). Germline-derived CDR1 and CDR2 are SEHNR and FQNEAQ (reference sequence). This CDR3 region has 15 residues. Trimming removed 4 bases at V and 2 bases at J, with 12 bases between. DNA of the CDR3: TGTGCCAGCAGCTCCAGGGGTTTACCTGGAAACACCATATATTTT. Translation: CASSSRGLPGNTIYF.

V is TRBV18 and J is TRBJ1-1, with D maybe TRBD1 (6 bases). This CDR3 has 17 amino acids. Germline V gene sequence: CDR1 KGHSH, CDR2 LQKENI. V was clipped by 0 bases and J by 4 bases, with 18 bases between them. The DNA of the CDR3 is TGTGCCAGCTCACCACCCCAGGCGGGGGCGCGGGGCACTGAAGCTTTCTTT. This codes for CASSPPQAGARGTEAFF.

This chain connects TRBV9 to TRBJ1-5; 8 bases align to TRBD1. After removal of 0 bases from V and 5 bases from J, the junction contained 4 bases not matched to a gene. The CDR3 loop spans 15 amino acids. Germline V gene lookup returns CDR1 SGDLS and CDR2 YYNGEE. CDR3 sequence: CASSVGAGGDQPQHF. The CDR3 DNA sequence: TGTGCCAGCAGCGTAGGGGCAGGGGGCGATCAGCCCCAGCATTTT.

The V gene is TRBV5-1, the J gene TRBJ1-2; TRBD1 matches 9 bases. The CDR3 spans 14 residues. Germline V lookup: CDR1 SGHRS, CDR2 YFSETQ. V gave up 4 bases and J gave up 7 bases; unmatched junction bases: 8. CDR3 sequence: CASSMGQGGSGYTF. In nucleotides, the CDR3 is TGCGCCAGCAGCATGGGACAGGGTGGCTCTGGCTACACCTTC. The variable domain in full, with the rest retrieved from reference TRBV5-1 and TRBJ1-2, is KAGVTQTPRYLIKTRGQQVTLSCSPISGHRSVSWYQQTPGQGLQFLFEYFSETQRNKGNFPGRFSGRQFSNSRSEMNVSTLELGDSALYLCASSMGQGGSGYTFGSGTRLTVV.

The chain employs TRBV7-9 and TRBJ1-1; unclear D gene. Trimming left V 1 base short and J 0 bases short, with 9 bases between. Germline values: CDR1 SEHNR, CDR2 FQNEAQ (reference sequence). CDR3 length: 15 amino acids. The CDR3, as DNA: TGTGCCAGCAGCTTAGGCGGCAGCCTGAACACTGAAGCTTTCTTT. It specifies CASSLGGSLNTEAFF. Filled out from reference TRBV7-9 and TRBJ1-1, the complete variable domain reads DTGVSQNPRHKITKRGQNVTFRCDPISEHNRLYWYRQTLGQGPEFLTYFQNEAQLEKSRLLSDRFSAERPKGSFSTLEIQRTEQGDSAMYLCASSLGGSLNTEAFFGQGTRLTVV.

This clone was detected only once. V gene TRBV29-1 combines with J gene TRBJ2-7; 13 nucleotides agree with TRBD2. The CDR3 runs to 12 residues. The V gene end was trimmed by 6 bases and the J gene end by 6 bases; junction bases not matched to a gene: 2. Germline CDR1 and CDR2: SQVTM and ANQGSEA. The CDR3 sequence is CSVGLAGREQYF. Written as DNA, the CDR3 is TGCAGCGTGGGACTAGCGGGACGCGAGCAGTACTTC.

The chain links TRBV6-1 to TRBJ1-1, with 7 bases identical to TRBD1. Germline CDR1 and CDR2: MNHNS and SASEGT. The junction had 1 base not matched to a gene; V was cut back by 2 bases and J by 4 bases. This CDR3 is built from 13 residues. Written as DNA, the CDR3 is TGTGCCAGCAGTGAATACAGGGGCACTGAAGCTTTCTTT. It specifies CASSEYRGTEAFF.

The V call is TRBV4-2, the J call TRBJ2-2, with TRBD2 matching over 12 bases. The V gene's germline CDR1 is LGHNA and CDR2 YNFKEQ. J lost 4 bases, V lost 0 bases, and 9 bases had no gene match. The CDR3 covers 19 residues. CDR3 DNA: TGTGCCAGCAGCCAAGATAGGAGACTAGCGGGAGCTGGCACCGGGGAGCTGTTTTTT. Translated: CASSQDRRLAGAGTGELFF.

A single count supports this clone. V gene TRBV18 combines with J gene TRBJ1-5; D might be TRBD1 (6 bases). Trimming pared 6 bases from V and 7 bases from J, leaving 13 bases between. CDR1 and CDR2 from the germline V gene are KGHSH and LQKENI. The CDR3 runs 13 residues. CDR3 nucleotide sequence: TGTGCCAGCTCTGGGGGCACCAACCAGCCCCAGCATTTT. Translation: CASSGGTNQPQHF.

The rearrangement joins TRBV5-1 to TRBJ2-7; TRBD1 might be the D (6 bases). The ends were cut back, 4 bases at V and 3 bases at J, with 8 bases in the middle. In germline, CDR1 is SGHRS, CDR2 YFSETQ. The CDR3 is made up of 12 amino acids. In DNA, the CDR3 is TGCGCCAGCAGCGGGGACATCTACGAGCAGTACTTC. Translated, it gives CASSGDIYEQYF. The entire variable domain, with the rest obtained from reference TRBV5-1 and TRBJ2-7, is as follows: KAGVTQTPRYLIKTRGQQVTLSCSPISGHRSVSWYQQTPGQGLQFLFEYFSETQRNKGNFPGRFSGRQFSNSRSEMNVSTLELGDSALYLCASSGDIYEQYFGPGTRLTVT.

The sample holds a few counts of this clone. The rearrangement links TRBV2 to TRBJ1-1; TRBD1 agrees at 10 bases. The CDR3 spans 15 residues. Germline trimming cut 6 bases from V and 5 bases from J; bases unmatched to any gene: 9. Germline lookup yields CDR1 SNHLY and CDR2 FYNNEI. CDR3 in amino acids: CASRMTGGGRTEAFF. CDR3 in DNA: TGTGCCAGCAGGATGACAGGGGGCGGAAGAACTGAAGCTTTCTTT.

The chain has TRBV4-1 and TRBJ2-5; no clear D. Germline loops: CDR1 MGHRA, CDR2 YSYEKL. V lost 0 bases and J lost 1, with 12 bases in between. The CDR3 sequence is 16 residues long. CDR3 amino acids: CASSQDSSLGQETQYF. The CDR3, as DNA: TGCGCCAGCAGCCAAGATTCTTCCCTAGGCCAAGAGACCCAGTACTTC.

The chain links TRBV6-6 to TRBJ1-6, with 7 bases matching TRBD1. The length of the CDR3 is 15 residues. Looked up from germline, CDR1 is MNHNY and CDR2 is SVGAGI (reference sequence). With 6 bases clipped from V and 6 bases from J, the junction kept 8 bases outside the gene matches. The CDR3 nucleotides read TGTGCCAGCAGCCGCTCCAAGGGGGCTAATTCACCCCTCCACTTT. It yields the protein CASSRSKGANSPLHF.

This clone was picked up one time. V is TRBV12-5 and J is TRBJ1-1, with 7 bases identical to TRBD1. This CDR3 region has 13 residues. The ends lost 2 bases at V and 7 bases at J; junction bases unmatched: 4. CDR1 is LGHNT and CDR2 is FRNRAP in the germline V gene. The CDR3 DNA follows: TGTGCTAGTGGTTTGCTTGGACAGGATGAAGCTTTCTTT. Its protein product is CASGLLGQDEAFF.

The rearrangement uses TRBV10-3 and TRBJ1-1; 8 positions agree with TRBD1. The CDR3 runs to 14 residues. Trimming took 10 bases from V and 1 from J; bases not matched to a gene: 8. CDR1 and CDR2 (germline): ENHRY, SYGVKD. The CDR3 spells CATGLGQGNTEAFF. The CDR3 nucleotides are TGTGCCACCGGACTCGGACAGGGGAACACTGAAGCTTTCTTT.

The chain combines TRBV5-4 with TRBJ2-7; 7 bases fit TRBD1. CDR3 length: 15 residues. The germline gives CDR1 SGHNT, CDR2 YYREEE (reference sequence). The ends lost 1 base at V and 1 base at J; junction bases unmatched: 5. The CDR3 protein is CASSLQGVGSYEQYF. The CDR3 coding sequence is TGTGCCAGCAGCTTGCAGGGGGTAGGGTCCTACGAGCAGTACTTC.

J is TRBJ1-1 and V is TRBV15, with a tentative D call TRBD1 (5 bases). This CDR3 spans 15 amino acids. Germline values: CDR1 LNHNV, CDR2 YYDKDF (reference sequence). With 0 bases removed from V and 1 base from J, the gap between germline ends came to 9 bases. The CDR3 nucleotides are TGTGCCACCAGCAGAGATCGGCAGGGGAACACTGAAGCTTTCTTT. The encoded protein is CATSRDRQGNTEAFF.